Shown below are 15 T cell receptor beta chains from a single sample sequenced in a study of metastatic and nonmetastatic thyroid tumors. TCRdb reanalyzed the PCR reads with MiXCR. In the table there are some 55,000 clones, more than 25% of which are singletons. Patients underwent thyroid surgery, and none had received any treatment before it. Specimen: blood. The receptors were sampled from a female donor with papillary thyroid cancer or a benign thyroid nodule (not recorded which). Some clones in this sample may be carry-over from other donors' samples.

The rearrangement joins TRBV4-2 to TRBJ2-7; 12 bases are shared with TRBD2. V lost 4 bases to trimming and J lost 0 bases; unmatched junction nucleotides: 4. The CDR3 runs 16 residues. Germline assignment: CDR1 LGHNA and CDR2 YNFKEQ. As DNA, the CDR3 is TGTGCCAGCAGCCCACGGACTAGCGGGAACTCCTACGAGCAGTACTTC. It encodes CASSPRTSGNSYEQYF.

This clone was found a few times. The CDR3 sequence is CASRGDFHEQYF. The CDR3 coding sequence is TGTGCCAGTAGGGGGGACTTCCACGAGCAGTACTTC. The chain is built from TRBV19 and TRBJ2-7, with D possibly matching TRBD2 (6 bases). The CDR3 is 12 amino acids. Per germline, CDR1 LNHDA and CDR2 SQIVND (reference sequence). Trimming took off 6 bases at V and 5 bases at J, with 11 bases between the two ends. The full variable domain, completed using reference TRBV19 and TRBJ2-7, is DGGITQSPKYLFRKEGQNVTLSCEQNLNHDAMYWYRQDPGQGLRLIYYSQIVNDFQKGDIAEGYSVSREKKESFPLTVTSAQKNPTAFYLCASRGDFHEQYFGPGTRLTVT.

This clone has only a few counts. The chain links TRBV6-1 to TRBJ2-3, with TRBD2 matching 10 bases. J lost 3 bases, V lost 8 bases, and 11 bases had no gene match. The length of the CDR3 is 16 residues. Germline loops: CDR1 MNHNS, CDR2 SASEGT. The CDR3 sequence is CASGKSAGGFTDTQYF. In nucleotides, the CDR3 is TGTGCCAGCGGGAAATCAGCGGGAGGGTTTACAGATACGCAGTATTTT.

This chain links TRBV7-2 with TRBJ2-7; 11 bases agree with TRBD2. The germline V gene encodes CDR1 SGHTA and CDR2 FQGNSA. The J segment lost 5 bases and the V segment lost 1 base, leaving 7 bases of the junction unmatched. This CDR3 region has 16 residues. The DNA for the CDR3 is TGTGCCAGCAGCTTAGGGCTAGCGGGAGGAGGGCACGAGCAGTACTTC. This sequence encodes CASSLGLAGGGHEQYF.

Only a few counts were recorded for this clone. The J gene is TRBJ1-2, the V gene TRBV2, with D uncertain. This CDR3 is 13 amino acids long. Between the trimmed V and J ends, which lost 7 bases and 6 bases, there was a span of 15 bases. The germline V gene has CDR1 SNHLY and CDR2 FYNNEI. For the CDR3, the DNA is TGTGCCAGCATGGGTCCCCGTGGAGATGGCTACACCTTC. Translating gives CASMGPRGDGYTF.

This clone has a handful of counts. This may be a read error, as it is one base from a much larger clone. This sample also contains other DNA sequences that code for the same CDR3. The chain has TRBV28 and TRBJ1-1; possible D gene TRBD1, 5 bases. The CDR3 spans 16 residues. With 1 base removed from V and 0 bases from J, the gap between germline ends came to 12 bases. Germline lookup yields CDR1 MDHEN and CDR2 SYDVKM. Here the CDR3 DNA reads TGTGCCAGCAGTTTATCACCAGGGTCTATGAACACTGAAGCTTTCTTT. It specifies CASSLSPGSMNTEAFF.

In its sample, this clone was seen a few times. One junction end disagrees with the germline gene, perhaps due to a read error. The chain links TRBV6-1 to TRBJ1-2, with TRBD1 matching 7 bases. The CDR3 spans 13 residues. The V gene's germline CDR1 is MNHNS and CDR2 SASEGT. The CDR3 loop is CASRHRDSYAYTF. The CDR3 nucleotides read TGTGCCAGCAGACACCGGGACAGCTATGCCTACACCTTC.

V gene TRBV30 combines with J gene TRBJ1-5; 7 nucleotides align to TRBD1. Germline V gene sequence: CDR1 GTSNPN, CDR2 SVGIG (reference sequence). With 2 bases clipped from V and 4 bases from J, the junction kept 2 bases outside the gene matches. The CDR3 totals 13 residues. The CDR3 DNA reads as TGTGCCTGGAGTCGGGACAGAAATCAGCCCCAGCATTTT. Translation: CAWSRDRNQPQHF.

The rearrangement uses TRBV4-1 and TRBJ1-1; D not certain. V lost 0 bases and J lost 10, with 27 bases in between. Per germline, CDR1 MGHRA and CDR2 YSYEKL. The CDR3 length is 18 residues. CDR3 region: CASSQDPHFTRTEMRAFF. For the CDR3, the DNA is TGCGCCAGCAGCCAAGATCCCCACTTCACCCGCACCGAGATGAGAGCTTTCTTT.

In its sample, this clone was seen a few times. This chain uses TRBV20-1 with TRBJ2-2; D gene uncertain. Germline-derived CDR1 and CDR2 are DFQATT and SNEGSKA (reference sequence). This CDR3 contains 14 residues. Between the trimmed V and J ends, which lost 4 bases and 1 base, there was a span of 10 bases. CDR3: CSAIEQRNTGELFF. CDR3 DNA: TGCAGTGCTATCGAACAGCGGAACACCGGGGAGCTGTTTTTT.

A note on this clone: A read error may explain this, as a much larger clone is one base away. V usage is TRBV6-1 and J usage is TRBJ2-3; TRBD2 matches at 12 bases. The V segment lost 2 bases and the J segment 4 bases; nucleotides outside the gene matches: 1. The CDR3 length is 15 residues. CDR1 and CDR2 from the germline V gene are MNHNS and SASEGT. The CDR3 sequence is CASSELAGGPDTQYF. In nucleotides, the CDR3 is TGTGCCAGCAGTGAACTAGCGGGAGGGCCAGATACGCAGTATTTT.

For the CDR3, the DNA is TGTGCCAGTAGGGTACGGACGGGTTCCTACGAGCAGTACTTC. Protein sequence: CASRVRTGSYEQYF. The V call is TRBV19, the J call TRBJ2-7; D ambiguous. The CDR3 is made up of 14 amino acids. V was shortened by 6 bases and J by 1 base, with 13 bases between the two germline ends. Germline V lookup: CDR1 LNHDA, CDR2 SQIVND (reference sequence).

The chain joins TRBV19 to TRBJ2-2; TRBD2 matches 10 bases. Unmatched junction bases numbered 5, after V lost 10 bases and J lost 6 bases. CDR1 is LNHDA and CDR2 is SQIVND in the germline V gene (reference sequence). This CDR3 is 13 amino acids long. The CDR3 DNA is TGTGCCATTAAGCGGGAGGGCGCCGGGGAGCTGTTTTTT. As protein: CAIKREGAGELFF. The whole variable domain, filled in from reference TRBV19 and TRBJ2-2, reads DGGITQSPKYLFRKEGQNVTLSCEQNLNHDAMYWYRQDPGQGLRLIYYSQIVNDFQKGDIAEGYSVSREKKESFPLTVTSAQKNPTAFYLCAIKREGAGELFFGEGSRLTVL.

This clone is a singleton in its sample. The V and J genes are TRBV20-1 and TRBJ1-1; D unclear. The V end lost 1 base, the J end lost 0 bases, and 6 bases lay between the germline ends. CDR3 length equals 13 residues. The germline V gene has CDR1 DFQATT and CDR2 SNEGSKA (reference sequence). CDR3 sequence: CSARGHLNTEAFF. The CDR3 nucleotides read TGCAGTGCTAGAGGACACTTGAACACTGAAGCTTTCTTT.

This sequence joins TRBV7-2 and TRBJ1-5, with D perhaps matching TRBD1 (6 bases). Germline CDR1 is SGHTA and CDR2 is FQGNSA. The CDR3 totals 15 residues. Between the trimmed V and J ends, which lost 1 base and 9 bases, there was a span of 16 bases. CDR3 sequence: CASSLVGGDMRPQHF. The CDR3 DNA is TGTGCCAGCAGCTTAGTGGGGGGCGACATGCGGCCCCAGCATTTT.